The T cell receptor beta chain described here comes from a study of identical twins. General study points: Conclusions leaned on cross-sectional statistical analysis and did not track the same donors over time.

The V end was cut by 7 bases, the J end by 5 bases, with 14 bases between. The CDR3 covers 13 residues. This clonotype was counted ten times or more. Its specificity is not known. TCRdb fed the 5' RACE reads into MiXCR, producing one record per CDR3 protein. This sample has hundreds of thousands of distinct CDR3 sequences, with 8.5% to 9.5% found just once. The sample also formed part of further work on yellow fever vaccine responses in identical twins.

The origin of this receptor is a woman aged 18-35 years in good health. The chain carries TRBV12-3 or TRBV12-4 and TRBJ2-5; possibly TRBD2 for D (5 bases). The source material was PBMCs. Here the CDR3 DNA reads TGTGCCAGCAAGTGGGAGTTGAAGGAGACCCAGTACTTC. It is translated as CASKWELKETQYF.